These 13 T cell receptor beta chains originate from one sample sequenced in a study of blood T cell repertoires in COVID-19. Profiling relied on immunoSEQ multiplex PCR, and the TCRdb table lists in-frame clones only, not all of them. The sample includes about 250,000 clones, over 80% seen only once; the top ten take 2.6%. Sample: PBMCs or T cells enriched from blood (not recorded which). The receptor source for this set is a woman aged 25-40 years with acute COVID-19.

CDR3 amino acids: CASSPGQGGEKLFF. CDR3 nucleotides: TGTGCCAGTAGTCCCGGACAGGGAGGCGAAAAACTGTTTTTT. This rearrangement joins TRBV19 to TRBJ1-4; 8 bases line up with TRBD1. CDR1 is LNHDA and CDR2 is SQIVND in the germline V gene (reference sequence). CDR3 length equals 14 residues. With V trimmed by 5 bases and J by 8 bases, 7 bases remained unmatched. The entire variable domain, with the rest obtained from reference TRBV19 and TRBJ1-4, is as follows: DGGITQSPKYLFRKEGQNVTLSCEQNLNHDAMYWYRQDPGQGLRLIYYSQIVNDFQKGDIAEGYSVSREKKESFPLTVTSAQKNPTAFYLCASSPGQGGEKLFFGSGTQLSVL.

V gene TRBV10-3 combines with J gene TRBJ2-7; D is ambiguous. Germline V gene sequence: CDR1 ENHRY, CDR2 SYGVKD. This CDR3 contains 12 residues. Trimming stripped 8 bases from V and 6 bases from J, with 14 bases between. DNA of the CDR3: TGTGCCATCGACTGGAATGGCGGCGAGCAGTACTTC. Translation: CAIDWNGGEQYF.

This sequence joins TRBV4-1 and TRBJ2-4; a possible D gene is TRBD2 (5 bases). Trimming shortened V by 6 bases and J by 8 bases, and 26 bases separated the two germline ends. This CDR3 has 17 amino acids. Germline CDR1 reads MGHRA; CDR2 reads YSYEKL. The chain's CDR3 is CASRRGIARARTDIQYF. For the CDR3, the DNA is TGCGCCAGCAGGCGAGGGATCGCTCGGGCCCGCACGGACATTCAGTACTTC.

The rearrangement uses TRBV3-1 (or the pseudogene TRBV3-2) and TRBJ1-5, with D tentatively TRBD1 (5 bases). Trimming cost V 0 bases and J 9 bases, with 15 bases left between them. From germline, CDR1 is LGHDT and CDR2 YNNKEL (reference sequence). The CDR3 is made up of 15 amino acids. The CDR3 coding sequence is TGTGCCAGCAGCCAAGATCCGGGGGACCCGGGGCCCCAGCATTTT. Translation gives CASSQDPGDPGPQHF.

The CDR3 DNA sequence: TGTGCCATCAGTGAGTCGCTGGGCCTGGGCACTGAAGCTTTCTTT. The encoded protein is CAISESLGLGTEAFF. The rearrangement links TRBV10-3 to TRBJ1-1; no reliable D call. This CDR3 comprises 15 residues. V dropped 0 bases and J dropped 4 bases, with 12 bases sitting between them. Looked up from germline, CDR1 is ENHRY and CDR2 is SYGVKD.

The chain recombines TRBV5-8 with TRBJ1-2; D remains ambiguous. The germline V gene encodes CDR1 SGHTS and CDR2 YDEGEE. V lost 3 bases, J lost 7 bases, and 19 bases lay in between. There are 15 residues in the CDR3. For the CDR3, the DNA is TGTGCCAGCAGCTGGGCCTTGGAGGGTTTCTTTGGCTACACCTTC. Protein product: CASSWALEGFFGYTF.

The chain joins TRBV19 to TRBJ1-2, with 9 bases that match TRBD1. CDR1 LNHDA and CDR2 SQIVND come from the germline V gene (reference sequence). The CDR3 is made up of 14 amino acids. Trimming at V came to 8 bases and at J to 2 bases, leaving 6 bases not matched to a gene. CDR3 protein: CASRPGTGNYGYTF. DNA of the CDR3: TGTGCCAGTCGTCCCGGGACAGGGAACTATGGCTACACCTTC. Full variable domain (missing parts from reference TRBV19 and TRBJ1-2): DGGITQSPKYLFRKEGQNVTLSCEQNLNHDAMYWYRQDPGQGLRLIYYSQIVNDFQKGDIAEGYSVSREKKESFPLTVTSAQKNPTAFYLCASRPGTGNYGYTFGSGTRLTVV.

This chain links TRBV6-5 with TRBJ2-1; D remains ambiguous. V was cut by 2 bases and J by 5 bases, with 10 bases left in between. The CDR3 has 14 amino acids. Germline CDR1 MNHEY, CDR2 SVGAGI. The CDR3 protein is CASSYTGFHNEQFF. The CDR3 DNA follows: TGTGCCAGCAGTTACACCGGGTTCCACAATGAGCAGTTCTTC.

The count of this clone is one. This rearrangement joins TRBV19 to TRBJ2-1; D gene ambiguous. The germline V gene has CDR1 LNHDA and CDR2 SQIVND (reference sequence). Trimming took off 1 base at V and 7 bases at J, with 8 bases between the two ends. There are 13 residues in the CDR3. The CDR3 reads CASSIAGPNEQFF. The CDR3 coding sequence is TGTGCCAGTAGTATAGCTGGCCCAAATGAGCAGTTCTTC.

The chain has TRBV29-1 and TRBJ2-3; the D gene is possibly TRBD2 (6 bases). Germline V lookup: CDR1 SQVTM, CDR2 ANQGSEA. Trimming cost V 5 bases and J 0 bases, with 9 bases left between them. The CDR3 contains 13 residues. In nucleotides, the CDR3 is TGCAGCGTTTCGCGGGGAAGCACAGATACGCAGTATTTT. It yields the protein CSVSRGSTDTQYF.

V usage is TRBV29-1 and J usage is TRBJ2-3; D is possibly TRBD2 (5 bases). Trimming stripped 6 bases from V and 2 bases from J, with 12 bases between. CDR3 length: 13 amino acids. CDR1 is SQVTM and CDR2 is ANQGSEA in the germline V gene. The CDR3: CSVAGIATDTQYF. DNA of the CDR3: TGCAGCGTCGCGGGCATCGCCACAGATACGCAGTATTTT.

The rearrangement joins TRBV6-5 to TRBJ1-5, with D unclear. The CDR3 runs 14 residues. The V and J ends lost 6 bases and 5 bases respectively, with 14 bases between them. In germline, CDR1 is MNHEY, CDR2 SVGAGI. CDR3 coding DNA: TGTGCCAGCAGCCCGACGAGTCAGGATCAGCCCCAGCATTTT. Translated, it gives CASSPTSQDQPQHF.

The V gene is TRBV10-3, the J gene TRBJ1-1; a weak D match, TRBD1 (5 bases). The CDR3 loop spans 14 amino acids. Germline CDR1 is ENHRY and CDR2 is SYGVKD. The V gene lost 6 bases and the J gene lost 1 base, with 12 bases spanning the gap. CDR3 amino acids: CAIRLQTENTEAFF. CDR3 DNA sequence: TGTGCCATCAGGCTACAGACAGAGAACACTGAAGCTTTCTTT.